One and the same sample provided the 10 T cell receptor beta chains below, sequenced in a study of T cells in Graves' hyperthyroidism and ophthalmopathy. TCR beta CDR3 region amplification was performed from RNA transcripts. Primed by the HTBI set, a first-round RT-PCR was run on the TCR CDR3. TCRdb recomputed calls from the multiplex PCR reads with MiXCR, one row per CDR3 protein. The sample records around 620,000 distinct CDR3 sequences, approximately 15% being singletons. The sample comprised blood. The receptors stem from a woman between 18 and 30 years old with Graves' ophthalmopathy.

This chain connects TRBV4-1 to TRBJ2-5; 7 positions agree with TRBD2. The length of the CDR3 is 14 residues. V was clipped by 2 bases and J by 5 bases; unmatched bases: 5. Germline assignment: CDR1 MGHRA and CDR2 YSYEKL. The CDR3 region is CASSQLGREETQYF. The CDR3 DNA is TGCGCCAGCAGCCAACTGGGGCGGGAGGAGACCCAGTACTTC.

J is TRBJ2-7 and V is TRBV5-1; 10 nucleotides agree with TRBD1. The CDR3 extends over 19 amino acids. Losses at the gene ends were 4 bases for V and 4 bases for J; bases not matched to a gene: 20. From germline, CDR1 is SGHRS and CDR2 YFSETQ. CDR3: CASSGGTGVAFPTRYEQYF. The CDR3 DNA reads TGCGCCAGCAGCGGGGGGACAGGGGTCGCCTTCCCCACGCGGTACGAGCAGTACTTC.

The table lists this clonotype with many counts. The genes are TRBV28 and TRBJ1-1, with 9 bases aligning to TRBD1. This CDR3 has 13 amino acids. Germline trimming cut 6 bases from V and 6 bases from J; bases unmatched to any gene: 5. The germline V gene encodes CDR1 MDHEN and CDR2 SYDVKM. CDR3 nucleotides: TGTGCCAGCAGCCTTCGACAGGGGGCTGAAGCTTTCTTT. Residues: CASSLRQGAEAFF.

This clonotype was detected ten times or more. This chain connects TRBV2 to TRBJ1-1, with a tentative D call TRBD1 (6 bases). The CDR3 consists of 14 residues. Germline V gene lookup returns CDR1 SNHLY and CDR2 FYNNEI. V was trimmed by 5 bases and J by 1 base, leaving 11 bases between them. The CDR3 nucleotides read TGTGCCAGCAGTTACAGGGTTTCGAACACTGAAGCTTTCTTT. Its protein product is CASSYRVSNTEAFF.

There are many counts of this clonotype. The J gene is TRBJ2-5, the V gene TRBV6-6; TRBD2 agrees at 8 bases. Germline V CDR1 and CDR2: MNHNY, SVGAGI (reference sequence). This CDR3 spans 14 amino acids. V shed 2 bases and J 3 bases; nucleotides not matched to a gene: 2. CDR3 sequence reads: CASSYGGRKETQYF. In DNA form, the CDR3 reads TGTGCCAGCAGTTACGGCGGGAGGAAAGAGACCCAGTACTTC.

This clonotype was counted many times. The rearrangement links TRBV7-3 to TRBJ2-1; 9 positions agree with TRBD2. Germline values: CDR1 SGHTA, CDR2 FQGTGA. The V segment lost 0 bases and the J segment 0 bases; nucleotides outside the gene matches: 3. The CDR3 has 17 residues. The CDR3 DNA reads as TGTGCCAGCAGCTTAACGACTAGCGGCAGCTCCTACAATGAGCAGTTCTTC. Protein: CASSLTTSGSSYNEQFF.

There are many counts of this clonotype. The rearrangement uses TRBV3-1 and TRBJ1-4; D is perhaps TRBD1 (6 bases). The V and J ends lost 3 bases and 4 bases respectively, with 15 bases between them. Germline V CDR1 and CDR2: LGHDT, YNNKEL (reference sequence). The CDR3 runs to 16 residues. The CDR3 loop reads CASSHGGRKVNEKLFF. The CDR3, as DNA: TGTGCCAGCAGCCACGGGGGGCGTAAAGTTAATGAAAAACTGTTTTTT.

This clonotype came up many times. CDR3 residues: CASSETGGPYSNQPQHF. The DNA for the CDR3 is TGTGCCAGCAGTGAGACAGGGGGACCCTATAGCAATCAGCCCCAGCATTTT. The gene calls are TRBV6-1 and TRBJ1-5, with 9 bases identical to TRBD1. V gave up 3 bases and J gave up 0 bases; unmatched junction bases: 6. Germline CDR1 and CDR2: MNHNS and SASEGT. The CDR3 covers 17 residues.

The table lists this clonotype with a few counts. The chain uses TRBV9 and TRBJ2-2; tentative D call: TRBD2 (6 bases). There are 15 residues in the CDR3. V dropped 3 bases and J dropped 0 bases, with 9 bases sitting between them. CDR1 is SGDLS, CDR2 YYNGEE, per germline. The CDR3 sequence: CASSEGGSNTGELFF. CDR3 in DNA: TGTGCCAGCAGCGAGGGAGGTTCGAACACCGGGGAGCTGTTTTTT.

This clonotype appeared a few times. The chain joins TRBV7-2 to TRBJ2-7; tentative D call: TRBD1 (6 bases). Germline V CDR1 and CDR2: SGHTA, FQGNSA. The CDR3 contains 16 residues. Trimming pared 5 bases from V and 2 bases from J, leaving 19 bases between. CDR3 coding DNA: TGTGCCAGCAGCACCACACAGGGACGTAGAGCCTACGAGCAGTACTTC. It yields the protein CASSTTQGRRAYEQYF.